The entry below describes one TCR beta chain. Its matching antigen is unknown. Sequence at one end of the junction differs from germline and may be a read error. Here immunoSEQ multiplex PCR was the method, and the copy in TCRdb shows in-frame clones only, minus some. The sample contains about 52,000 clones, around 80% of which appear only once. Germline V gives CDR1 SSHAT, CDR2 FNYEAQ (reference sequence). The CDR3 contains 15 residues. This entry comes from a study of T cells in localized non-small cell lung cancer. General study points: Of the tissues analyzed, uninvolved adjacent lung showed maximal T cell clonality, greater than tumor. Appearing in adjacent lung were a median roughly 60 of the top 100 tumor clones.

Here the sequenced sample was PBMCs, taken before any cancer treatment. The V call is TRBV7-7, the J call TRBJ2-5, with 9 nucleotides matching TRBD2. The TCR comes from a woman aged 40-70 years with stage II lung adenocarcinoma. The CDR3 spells CASSLVGTSKETQYF. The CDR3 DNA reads TGTGCTAGCAGCTTAGTCGGGACTAGCAAAGAGACCCAGTACTTC.